The rows below give T cell receptor beta chains drawn from one sample of a study of regulatory T cells in long-lasting Graves disease. TCRdb processed the multiplex PCR reads anew with MiXCR; each CDR3 protein has one entry. The sample lists around 300,000 distinct CDR3 sequences, 20% to 25% occurring once. Sequencing was performed on peripheral blood mononuclear cells (PBMCs), taken when the disease was refractory, from a patient treated with antithyroid drugs. The receptors were gathered from a female donor with Graves disease. CDR3s include the opening cysteine and the closing phenylalanine or tryptophan. D genes are given only for firm matches. Clone size, where shown, is once, few, many, or a class for clones that have expanded.

-	TRBV19	-	TRBJ2-1	TGTGCCAGTAGTATGGTGGGGAGCTCCTACAATGAGCAGTTCTTC	CASSMVGSSYNEQFF
TRBD1	TRBV6-5	-	TRBJ1-1	TGTGCCAGCAGTTTAGGGGGCCCCACTGAAGCTTTCTTT	CASSLGGPTEAFF
TRBD1	TRBV29-1	-	TRBJ2-5	TGCAGCGTCGACGACAGGGGAAGTGAGACCCAGTACTTC	CSVDDRGSETQYF
TRBD2	TRBV2	many	TRBJ2-1	TGTGCCAGCAAAAACGGGCTAGCGGCCTCAAATGAGCAGTTCTTC	CASKNGLAASNEQFF
-	TRBV7-8	-	TRBJ2-2	TGTGCCAGCAGCCCACCAGGGACATTAAACACCGGGGAGCTGTTTTTT	CASSPPGTLNTGELFF
TRBD2	TRBV7-9	-	TRBJ2-5	TGTGCCAGCAGCCCGGGGACTAGCGGGAGAGAAGAGACCCAGTACTTC	CASSPGTSGREETQYF
-	TRBV20-1	many	TRBJ1-2	TGCAGTGCTAGCGAAGCCCTAGGAGGGTATGGCTACACCTTC	CSASEALGGYGYTF
-	TRBV6-1	many	TRBJ1-1	TGTGCCAGCAGACAGAGCACCATTGAAGCTTTCTTT	CASRQSTIEAFF
TRBD1	TRBV7-9	-	TRBJ2-6	TGTGCCAGCAGCTCCCCGGGACAGGGAATCTCGCCTGGGGCCAACGTCCTGACTTTC	CASSSPGQGISPGANVLTF
-	TRBV5-1	few	TRBJ1-1	TGCGCCAGCAGCTTGATGACCGATTTGAACACTGAAGCTTTCTTT	CASSLMTDLNTEAFF
-	TRBV11-2	-	TRBJ1-1	TGTGCCAGCAGCCCCAATACAACCAGGGCGAACACTGAAGCTTTCTTT	CASSPNTTRANTEAFF